Detailed here is one T cell receptor beta chain. This sample was included in a study of blood T cell repertoires in COVID-19. Per germline, CDR1 MGHRA and CDR2 YSYEKL. The CDR3 totals 15 residues. V was shortened by 2 bases and J by 0 bases, with 8 bases between the two germline ends. Produced via immunoSEQ multiplex PCR; TCRdb's table is partial and in-frame only. The sample holds 150,000 to 180,000 clones, about 81% seen once. This clonotype was obtained from a man aged 50 to 59 who had recovered from COVID-19. This chain connects TRBV4-1 to TRBJ1-3; unclear D gene. The sample comprised PBMCs or T cells enriched from blood (not recorded which). The CDR3 reads CASSQQVDSGNTIYF. The CDR3 nucleotides are TGCGCCAGCAGCCAACAGGTTGACTCTGGAAACACCATATATTTT.